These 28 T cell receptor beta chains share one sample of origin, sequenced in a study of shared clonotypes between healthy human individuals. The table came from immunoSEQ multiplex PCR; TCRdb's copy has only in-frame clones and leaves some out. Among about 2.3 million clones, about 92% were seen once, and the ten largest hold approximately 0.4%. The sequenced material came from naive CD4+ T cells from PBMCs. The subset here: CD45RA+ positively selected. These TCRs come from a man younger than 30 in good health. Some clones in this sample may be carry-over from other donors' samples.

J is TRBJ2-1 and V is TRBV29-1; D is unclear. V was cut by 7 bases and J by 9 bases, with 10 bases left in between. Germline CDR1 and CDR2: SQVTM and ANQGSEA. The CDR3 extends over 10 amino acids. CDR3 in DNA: TGCAGCGCTCGGAGTGGTGAGCAGTTCTTC. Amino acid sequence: CSARSGEQFF.

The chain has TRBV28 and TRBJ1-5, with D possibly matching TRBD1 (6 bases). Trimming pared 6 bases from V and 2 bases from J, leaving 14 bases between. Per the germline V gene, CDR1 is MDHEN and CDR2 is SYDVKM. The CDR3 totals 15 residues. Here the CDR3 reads CASRPQGSGNQPQHF. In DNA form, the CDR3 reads TGTGCCAGCAGGCCACAGGGATCTGGCAATCAGCCCCAGCATTTT.

CDR3 protein: CASSPQGSDKNIQYF. The CDR3 DNA is TGTGCCAGCTCACCACAGGGATCCGACAAAAACATTCAGTACTTC. This rearrangement joins TRBV18 to TRBJ2-4; no definite D call. CDR3 size: 15 residues. Germline assignment: CDR1 KGHSH and CDR2 LQKENI. V lost 1 base and J 3 bases, leaving 10 bases between the germline ends. Full variable domain (outside the CDR3, taken from reference TRBV18 and TRBJ2-4): NAGVMQNPRHLVRRRGQEARLRCSPMKGHSHVYWYRQLPEEGLKFMVYLQKENIIDESGMPKERFSAEFPKEGPSILRIQQVVRGDSAAYFCASSPQGSDKNIQYFGAGTRLSVL.

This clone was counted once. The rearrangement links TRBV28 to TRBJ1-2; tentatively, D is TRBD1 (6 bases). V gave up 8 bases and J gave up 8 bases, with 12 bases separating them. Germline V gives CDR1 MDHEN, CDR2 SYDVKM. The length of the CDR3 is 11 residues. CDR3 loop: CASAIQGGYTF. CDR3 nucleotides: TGTGCCAGCGCAATCCAGGGGGGCTACACCTTC.

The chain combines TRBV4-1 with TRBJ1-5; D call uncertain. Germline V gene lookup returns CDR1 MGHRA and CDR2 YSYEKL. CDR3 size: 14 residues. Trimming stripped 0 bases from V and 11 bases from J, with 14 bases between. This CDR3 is CASSQDGTVRAQHF. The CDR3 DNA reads TGCGCCAGCAGCCAAGACGGAACTGTTCGCGCCCAGCATTTT.

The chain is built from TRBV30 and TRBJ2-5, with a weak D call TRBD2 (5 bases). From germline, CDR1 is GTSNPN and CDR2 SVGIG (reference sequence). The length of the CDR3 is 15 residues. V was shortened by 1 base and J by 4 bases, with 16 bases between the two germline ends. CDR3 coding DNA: TGTGCCTGGAGTGCATTAGCGTCATGGGCAGAGACCCAGTACTTC. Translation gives CAWSALASWAETQYF.

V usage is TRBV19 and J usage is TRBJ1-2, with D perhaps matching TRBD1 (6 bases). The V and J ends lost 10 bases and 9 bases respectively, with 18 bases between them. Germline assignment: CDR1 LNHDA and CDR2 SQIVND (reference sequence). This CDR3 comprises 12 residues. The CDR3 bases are TGTGCCATCCTCGGAGGGGACACACGCTACACCTTC. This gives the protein CAILGGDTRYTF.

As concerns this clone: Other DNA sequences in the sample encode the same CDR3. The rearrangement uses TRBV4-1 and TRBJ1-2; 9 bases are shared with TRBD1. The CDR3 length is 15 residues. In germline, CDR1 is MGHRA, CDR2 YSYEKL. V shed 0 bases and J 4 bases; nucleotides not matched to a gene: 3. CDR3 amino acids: CASSQDTGGIYGYTF. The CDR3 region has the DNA TGCGCCAGCAGCCAAGATACAGGGGGCATCTATGGCTACACCTTC.

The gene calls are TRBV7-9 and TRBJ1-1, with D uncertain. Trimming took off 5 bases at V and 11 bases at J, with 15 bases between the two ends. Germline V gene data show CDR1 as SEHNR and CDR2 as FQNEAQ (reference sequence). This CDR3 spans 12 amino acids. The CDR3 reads CASSHSTRGAFF. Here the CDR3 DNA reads TGTGCCAGCAGCCACTCCACACGAGGGGCTTTCTTT. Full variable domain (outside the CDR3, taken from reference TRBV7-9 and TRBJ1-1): DTGVSQNPRHKITKRGQNVTFRCDPISEHNRLYWYRQTLGQGPEFLTYFQNEAQLEKSRLLSDRFSAERPKGSFSTLEIQRTEQGDSAMYLCASSHSTRGAFFGQGTRLTVV.

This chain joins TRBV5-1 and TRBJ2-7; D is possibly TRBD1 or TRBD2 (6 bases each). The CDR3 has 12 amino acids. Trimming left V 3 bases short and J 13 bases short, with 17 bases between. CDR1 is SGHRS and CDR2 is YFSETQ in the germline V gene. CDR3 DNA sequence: TGCGCCAGCAGCTCCCGTGCGGGGACAACCTACTTC. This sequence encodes CASSSRAGTTYF.

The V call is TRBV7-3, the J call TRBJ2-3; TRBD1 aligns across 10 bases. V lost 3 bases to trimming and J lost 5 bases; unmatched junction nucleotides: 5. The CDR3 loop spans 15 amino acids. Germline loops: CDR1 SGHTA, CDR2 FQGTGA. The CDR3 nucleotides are TGTGCCAGCAGCTTCACCCGGGACAGGGGAGATACGCAGTATTTT. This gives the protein CASSFTRDRGDTQYF.

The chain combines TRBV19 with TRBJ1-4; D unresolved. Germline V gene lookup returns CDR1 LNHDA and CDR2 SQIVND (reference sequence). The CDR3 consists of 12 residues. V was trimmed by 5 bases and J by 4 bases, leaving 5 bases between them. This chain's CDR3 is CASSRVNEKLFF. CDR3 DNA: TGTGCCAGTAGTCGGGTTAATGAAAAACTGTTTTTT.

The CDR3 DNA reads TGCGCCAGCAGCCTGGAATCGGGACTCCGGTCCATTCAGTACTTC. Translation gives CASSLESGLRSIQYF. The V call is TRBV4-3, the J call TRBJ2-4; tentatively, D is TRBD2 (6 bases). The CDR3 runs 15 residues. Per germline, CDR1 LGHNA and CDR2 YSLEER. V gave up 4 bases and J gave up 9 bases, with 19 bases separating them.

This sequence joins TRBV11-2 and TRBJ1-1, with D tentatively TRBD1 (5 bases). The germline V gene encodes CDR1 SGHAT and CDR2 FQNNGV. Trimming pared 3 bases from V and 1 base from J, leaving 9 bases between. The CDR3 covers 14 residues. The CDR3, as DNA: TGTGCCAGCAGCTTCCGGGGGACGAACACTGAAGCTTTCTTT. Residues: CASSFRGTNTEAFF.

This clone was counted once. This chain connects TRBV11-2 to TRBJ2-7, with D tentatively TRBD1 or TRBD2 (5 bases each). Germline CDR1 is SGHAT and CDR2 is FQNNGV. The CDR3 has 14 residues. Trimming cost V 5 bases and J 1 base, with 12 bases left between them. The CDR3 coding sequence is TGTGCCAGCAGCACCCGGGACCCTTCCTACGAGCAGTACTTC. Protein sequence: CASSTRDPSYEQYF.

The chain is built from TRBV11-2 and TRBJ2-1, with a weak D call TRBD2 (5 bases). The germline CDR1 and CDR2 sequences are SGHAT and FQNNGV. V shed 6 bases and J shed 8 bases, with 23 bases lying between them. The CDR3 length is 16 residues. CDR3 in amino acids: CASSPTQASIPHEQFF. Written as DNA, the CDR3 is TGTGCCAGCAGTCCTACTCAGGCTAGCATTCCCCATGAGCAGTTCTTC.

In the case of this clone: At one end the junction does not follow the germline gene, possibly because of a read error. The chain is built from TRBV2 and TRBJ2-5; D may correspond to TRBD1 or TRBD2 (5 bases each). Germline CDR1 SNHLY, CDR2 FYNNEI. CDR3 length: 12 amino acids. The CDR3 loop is CASSELPGQPHF. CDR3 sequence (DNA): TGTGCCAGCAGCGAACTCCCGGGGCAACCCCACTTC.

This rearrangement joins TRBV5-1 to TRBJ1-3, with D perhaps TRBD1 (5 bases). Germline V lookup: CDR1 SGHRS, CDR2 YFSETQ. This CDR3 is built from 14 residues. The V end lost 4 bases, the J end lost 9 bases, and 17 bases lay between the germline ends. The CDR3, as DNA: TGCGCCAGCAGCGCGGACTCTCGGGGCGCCACCATATATTTT. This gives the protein CASSADSRGATIYF.

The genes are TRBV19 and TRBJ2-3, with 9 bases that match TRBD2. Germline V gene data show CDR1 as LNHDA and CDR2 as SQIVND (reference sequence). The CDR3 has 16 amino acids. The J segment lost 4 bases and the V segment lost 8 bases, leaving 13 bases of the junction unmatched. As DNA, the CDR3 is TGTGCCAGTGGACCCGGCCTAGCGGGATGGGCAGATACGCAGTATTTT. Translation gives CASGPGLAGWADTQYF.

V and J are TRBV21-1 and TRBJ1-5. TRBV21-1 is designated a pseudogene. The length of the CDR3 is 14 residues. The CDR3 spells CASSEKGGAQPQHF. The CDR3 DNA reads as TGTGCCAGCAGCGAAAAAGGGGGGGCTCAGCCCCAGCATTTT.

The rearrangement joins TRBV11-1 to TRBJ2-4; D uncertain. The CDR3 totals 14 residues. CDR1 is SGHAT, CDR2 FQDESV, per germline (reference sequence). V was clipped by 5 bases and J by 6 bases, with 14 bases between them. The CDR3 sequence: CASSPPSTSNIQYF. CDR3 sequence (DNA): TGTGCCAGCAGCCCCCCGAGCACCTCAAACATTCAGTACTTC. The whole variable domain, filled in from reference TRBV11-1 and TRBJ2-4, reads EAEVAQSPRYKITEKSQAVAFWCDPISGHATLYWYRQILGQGPELLVQFQDESVVDDSQLPKDRFSAERLKGVDSTLKIQPAELGDSAMYLCASSPPSTSNIQYFGAGTRLSVL.

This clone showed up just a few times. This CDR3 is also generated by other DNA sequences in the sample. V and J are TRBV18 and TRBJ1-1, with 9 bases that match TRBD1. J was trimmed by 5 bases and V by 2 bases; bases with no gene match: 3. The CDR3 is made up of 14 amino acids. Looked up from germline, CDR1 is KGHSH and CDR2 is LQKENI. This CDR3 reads CASSPGQGRTEAFF. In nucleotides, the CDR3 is TGTGCCAGCTCACCAGGACAGGGGAGGACTGAAGCTTTCTTT.

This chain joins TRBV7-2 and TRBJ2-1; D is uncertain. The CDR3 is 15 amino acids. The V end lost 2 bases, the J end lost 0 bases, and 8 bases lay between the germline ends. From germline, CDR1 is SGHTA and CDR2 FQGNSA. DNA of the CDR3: TGTGCCAGCAGCTTAACGGTAAACTCCTACAATGAGCAGTTCTTC. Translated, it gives CASSLTVNSYNEQFF.

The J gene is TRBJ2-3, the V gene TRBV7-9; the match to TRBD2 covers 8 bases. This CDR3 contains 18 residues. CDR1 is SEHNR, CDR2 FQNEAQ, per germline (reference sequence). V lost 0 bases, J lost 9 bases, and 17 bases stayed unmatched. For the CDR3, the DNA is TGTGCCAGCAGCTTAGCATACGGTAACGGGAGGGTAAGATCGACGCAGTATTTT. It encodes CASSLAYGNGRVRSTQYF.

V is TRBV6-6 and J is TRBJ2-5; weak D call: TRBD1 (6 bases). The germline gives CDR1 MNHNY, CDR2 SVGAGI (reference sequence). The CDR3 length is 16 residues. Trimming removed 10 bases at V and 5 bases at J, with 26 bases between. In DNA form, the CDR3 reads TGTGCCACCTCAACAGGGAAGCAGAGCTATTCGGAGACCCAGTACTTC. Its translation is CATSTGKQSYSETQYF.

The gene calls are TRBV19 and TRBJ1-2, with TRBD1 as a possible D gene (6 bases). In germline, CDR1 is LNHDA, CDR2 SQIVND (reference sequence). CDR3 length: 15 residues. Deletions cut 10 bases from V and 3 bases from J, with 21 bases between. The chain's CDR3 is CATSSGGAGHYGYTF. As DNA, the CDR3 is TGTGCCACCAGTTCGGGGGGGGCAGGGCACTATGGCTACACCTTC.

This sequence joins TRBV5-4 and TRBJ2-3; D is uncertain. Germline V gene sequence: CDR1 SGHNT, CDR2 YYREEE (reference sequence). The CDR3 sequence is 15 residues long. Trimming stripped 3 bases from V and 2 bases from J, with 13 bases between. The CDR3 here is CASSSPGAVTDTQYF. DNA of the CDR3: TGTGCCAGCAGCTCACCCGGAGCCGTCACAGATACGCAGTATTTT. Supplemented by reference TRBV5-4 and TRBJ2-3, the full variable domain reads ETGVTQSPTHLIKTRGQQVTLRCSSQSGHNTVSWYQQALGQGPQFIFQYYREEENGRGNFPPRFSGLQFPNYSSELNVNALELDDSALYLCASSSPGAVTDTQYFGPGTRLTVL.

The CDR3 coding sequence is TGTGCCATCAGTGAGGACAGGGGGGGAACTGAAGCTTTCTTT. Its translation is CAISEDRGGTEAFF. This chain links TRBV10-3 with TRBJ1-1; 9 bases match TRBD1. The CDR3 sequence is 14 residues long. Germline V gene data show CDR1 as ENHRY and CDR2 as SYGVKD. Trimming removed 2 bases from V and 5 bases from J; junction bases left unmatched: 3.